This TCR beta chain appears in the sequencing data of a study of identical twins (dated by TCRdb to the mid-2010s). Regarding the complete study: To test whether fetal clonotypes persist, this study deep-sequenced TCR alpha and beta repertoires from monozygotic twins, from unrelated adults of various ages, and from cord blood. To rule out contamination, the twin experiments were replicated at different times with different library preparation protocols.

The investigation overall reported the following: Invariant T cells such as MAIT and iNKT could partly confound zero-insertion analyses, though diverse VJ usage argued against this for most clonotypes. Excess twin sharing in beta out-of-frame sequences was weaker because fewer shared sequences lowered the signal-to-noise ratio. In monozygotic twins, recombination models systematically underestimated out-of-frame TCR alpha sharing, but the models matched the sharing seen between unrelated individuals. Because the same donors could not be followed over many years, the conclusions relied on cross-sectional statistical analysis. Abundant cord blood beta clonotypes carried fewer insertions; young adult naive repertoires showed a weaker similar trend, while memory repertoires showed none. Compared with coincidental sharing between unrelated individuals, an excess of low generation-probability sequences was observed among out-of-frame TCR alpha sequences shared between twins.

Preparation of the library involved 5' RACE. Sequenced on an Illumina HiSeq 2000. A universal primer binding site was added through template switching, and the final cDNA carried a unique molecular identifier so that TCR cDNA molecules could be counted accurately. First-strand cDNA for TCR alpha and beta chains was synthesized from specific primers in the conserved constant-segment region. To control for contamination, every cDNA library carried two barcodes: a SMART-Mk sample barcode plus Illumina barcodes. Two successive PCR steps introduced TruSeq adapter sequences along with Illumina sample barcodes. The TCR alpha and beta cDNA libraries were sequenced on the Illumina HiSeq platform using custom primers. In the original analysis: Raw reads were processed with MiGEC to extract unique molecular identifiers, and MiXCR was used to determine CDR3 positions. For each individual, recombination models were inferred using an EM algorithm with the repgenHMM and IGoR tools. The analysis of shared clonotypes was done with the tcR package in R, with sharing normalized by the product of cloneset sizes. To study raw recombination without the effects of thymic and clonal selection, out-of-frame nonproductive sequences were analyzed. Using fastp at Q25 and MiXCR, TCRdb reprocessed the public reads and kept productive beta chains. Each CDR3 protein appears once, grouped with its most common genes and DNA. These V and J calls are TCRdb output, not the study's own analysis. This sample is represented by under 900,000 distinct CDR3 sequences; approximately 13% of them were singletons. Of the sample, roughly 1.6% is held by the ten largest clones.

There are a few counts of this clonotype. The target of this receptor is not known. The record has no base qualities; no much larger clone is one base away. Every donor in the study was a healthy Caucasian. The twin cohort consisted of three pairs of female monozygotic twins, all aged 18 to 29 years. The RNA used for TCR libraries was isolated from peripheral blood mononuclear cells. The CDR3 holds 17 amino acids from the cysteine to the phenylalanine. The entry retains the CDR3 DNA only, 51 bases that are in frame from base 1. CDR1 SNHLY and CDR2 FYNNEI are derived from the germline V gene. Trimming takes 1 base off V and 4 bases off J; junction bases not matched to a gene: 6. These same data were also listed under a study on yellow fever vaccine responses in identical twins. The second paper states: According to the authors, in identical twins the way T cells responded to vaccination appeared partly convergent and partly personalized. In identical twins, the study followed T cell clones that responded to the vaccine with precision.

Input material: PBMCs. This chain joins TRBV2 to TRBJ2-1, with 11 middle bases fitting TRBD2. This clonotype was obtained from a woman aged 18-29 years in good health. The CDR3 protein sequence reads: CASSEVAGGDRYNEQFF. At the DNA level, the sequence is TGTGCCAGCAGTGAAGTAGCGGGGGGGGATCGGTACAATGAGCAGTTCTTC.